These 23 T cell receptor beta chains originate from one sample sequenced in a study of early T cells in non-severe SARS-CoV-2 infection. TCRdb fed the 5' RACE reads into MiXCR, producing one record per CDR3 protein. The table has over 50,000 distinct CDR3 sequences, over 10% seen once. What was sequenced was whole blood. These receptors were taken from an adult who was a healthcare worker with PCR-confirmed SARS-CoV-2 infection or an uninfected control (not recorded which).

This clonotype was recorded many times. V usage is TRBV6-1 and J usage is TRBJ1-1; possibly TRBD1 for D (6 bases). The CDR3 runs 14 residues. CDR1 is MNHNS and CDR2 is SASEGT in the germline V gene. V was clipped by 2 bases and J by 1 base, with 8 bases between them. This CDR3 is CASSELTGNTEAFF. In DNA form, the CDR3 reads TGTGCCAGCAGTGAACTGACAGGGAACACTGAAGCTTTCTTT.

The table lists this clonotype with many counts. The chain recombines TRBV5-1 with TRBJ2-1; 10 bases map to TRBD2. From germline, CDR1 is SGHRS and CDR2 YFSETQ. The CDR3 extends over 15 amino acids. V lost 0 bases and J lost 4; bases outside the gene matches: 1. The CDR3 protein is CASSLGSGGYNEQFF. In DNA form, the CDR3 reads TGCGCCAGCAGCTTGGGTAGCGGGGGGTACAATGAGCAGTTCTTC.

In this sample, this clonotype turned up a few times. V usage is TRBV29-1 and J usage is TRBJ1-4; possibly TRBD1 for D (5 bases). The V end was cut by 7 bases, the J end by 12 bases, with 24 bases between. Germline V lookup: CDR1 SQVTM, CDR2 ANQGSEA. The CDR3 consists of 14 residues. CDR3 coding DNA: TGCAGCGCTACCGGGACGCGGGAAGGAACCGAACTGTTTTTT. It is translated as CSATGTREGTELFF.

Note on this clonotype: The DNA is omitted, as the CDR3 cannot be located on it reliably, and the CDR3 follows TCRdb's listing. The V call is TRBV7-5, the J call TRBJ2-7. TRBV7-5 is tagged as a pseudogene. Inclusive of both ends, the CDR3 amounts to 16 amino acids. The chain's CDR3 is CISVPEANTKDYEQYF.

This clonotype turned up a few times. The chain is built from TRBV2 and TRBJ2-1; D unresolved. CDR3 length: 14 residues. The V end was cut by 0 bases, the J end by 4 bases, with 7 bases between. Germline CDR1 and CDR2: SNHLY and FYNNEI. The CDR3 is CASSEARPYNEQFF. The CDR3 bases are TGTGCCAGCAGTGAAGCGCGACCTTACAATGAGCAGTTCTTC. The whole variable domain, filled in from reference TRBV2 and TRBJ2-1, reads EPEVTQTPSHQVTQMGQEVILRCVPISNHLYFYWYRQILGQKVEFLVSFYNNEISEKSEIFDDQFSVERPDGSNFTLKIRSTKLEDSAMYFCASSEARPYNEQFFGPGTRLTVL.

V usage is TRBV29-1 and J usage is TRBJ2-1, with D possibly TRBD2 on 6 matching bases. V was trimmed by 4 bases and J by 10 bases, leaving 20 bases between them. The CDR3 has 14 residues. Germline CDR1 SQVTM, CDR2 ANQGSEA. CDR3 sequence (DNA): TGCAGCGTTGGACCTTTAGCGGCCCCAGGGGAGCAGTTCTTC. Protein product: CSVGPLAAPGEQFF.

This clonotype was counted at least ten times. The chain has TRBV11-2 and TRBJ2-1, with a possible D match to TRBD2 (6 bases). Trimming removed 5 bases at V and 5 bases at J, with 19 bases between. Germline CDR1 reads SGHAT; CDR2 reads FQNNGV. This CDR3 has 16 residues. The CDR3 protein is CASSVFSGRLDNEQFF. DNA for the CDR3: TGTGCCAGCAGCGTCTTTTCCGGGAGATTGGACAATGAGCAGTTCTTC.

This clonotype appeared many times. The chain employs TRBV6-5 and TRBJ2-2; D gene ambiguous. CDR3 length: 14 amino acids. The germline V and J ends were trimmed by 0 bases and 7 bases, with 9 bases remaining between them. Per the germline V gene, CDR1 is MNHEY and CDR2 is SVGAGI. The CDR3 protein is CASSYSPLVGELFF. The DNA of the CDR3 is TGTGCCAGCAGTTACTCACCCCTGGTCGGGGAGCTGTTTTTT.

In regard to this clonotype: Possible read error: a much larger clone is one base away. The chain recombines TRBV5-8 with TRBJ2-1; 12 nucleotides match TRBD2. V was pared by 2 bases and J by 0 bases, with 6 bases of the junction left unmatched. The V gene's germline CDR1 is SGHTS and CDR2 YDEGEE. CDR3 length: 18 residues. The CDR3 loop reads CASSFPSGRVRSYNEQFF. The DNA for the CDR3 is TGTGCCAGCAGCTTTCCTAGCGGGAGGGTCCGCTCCTACAATGAGCAGTTCTTC.

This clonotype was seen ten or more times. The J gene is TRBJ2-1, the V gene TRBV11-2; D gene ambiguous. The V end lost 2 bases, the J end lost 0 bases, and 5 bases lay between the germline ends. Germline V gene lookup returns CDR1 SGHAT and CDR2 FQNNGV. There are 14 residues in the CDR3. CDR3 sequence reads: CASSLHPSYNEQFF. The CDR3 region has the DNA TGTGCCAGCAGCTTACATCCCTCCTACAATGAGCAGTTCTTC.

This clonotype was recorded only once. The CDR3 DNA follows: TGTGCCAGCAGCGTGGGGGGTCGGACTGAAGCTTTCTTT. Encoded protein: CASSVGGRTEAFF. V usage is TRBV9 and J usage is TRBJ1-1; D possibly corresponds to TRBD1 (5 bases). The CDR3 is 13 amino acids. Trimming took 2 bases from V and 5 from J, leaving 10 bases between them. Germline CDR1 and CDR2: SGDLS and YYNGEE.

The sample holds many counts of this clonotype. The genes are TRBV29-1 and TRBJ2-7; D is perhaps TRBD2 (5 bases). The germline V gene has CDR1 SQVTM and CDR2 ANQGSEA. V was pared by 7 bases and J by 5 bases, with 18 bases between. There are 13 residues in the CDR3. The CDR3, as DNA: TGCAGCGGTGCGGCCAGTAGCGAGCACGAGCAGTACTTC. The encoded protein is CSGAASSEHEQYF.

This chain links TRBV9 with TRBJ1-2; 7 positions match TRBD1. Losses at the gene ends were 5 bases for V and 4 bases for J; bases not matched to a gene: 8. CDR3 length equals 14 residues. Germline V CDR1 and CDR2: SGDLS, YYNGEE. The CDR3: CASSIGQEAYGYTF. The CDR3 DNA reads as TGTGCCAGCAGTATTGGACAGGAGGCCTATGGCTACACCTTC.

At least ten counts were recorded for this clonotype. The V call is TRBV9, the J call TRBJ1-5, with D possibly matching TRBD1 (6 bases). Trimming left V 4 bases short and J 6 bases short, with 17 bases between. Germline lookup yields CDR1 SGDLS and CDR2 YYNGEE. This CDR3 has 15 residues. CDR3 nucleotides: TGTGCCAGCAGCTCCCAGGGGTTCATGGGTCAGCCCCAGCATTTT. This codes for CASSSQGFMGQPQHF. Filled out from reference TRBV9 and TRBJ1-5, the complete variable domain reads DSGVTQTPKHLITATGQRVTLRCSPRSGDLSVYWYQQSLDQGLQFLIQYYNGEERAKGNILERFSAQQFPDLHSELNLSSLELGDSALYFCASSSQGFMGQPQHFGDGTRLSIL.

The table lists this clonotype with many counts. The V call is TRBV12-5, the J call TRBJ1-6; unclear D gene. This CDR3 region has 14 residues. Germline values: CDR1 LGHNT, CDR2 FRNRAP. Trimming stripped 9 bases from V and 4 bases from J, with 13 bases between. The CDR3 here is CASQQGIYNSPLHF. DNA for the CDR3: TGTGCTAGCCAACAAGGAATTTATAATTCACCCCTCCACTTT.

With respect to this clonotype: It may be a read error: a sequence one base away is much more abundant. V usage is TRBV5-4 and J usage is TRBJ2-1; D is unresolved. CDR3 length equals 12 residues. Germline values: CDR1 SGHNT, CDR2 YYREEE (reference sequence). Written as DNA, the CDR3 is TGTGTCAGCAGCTATTTGACCGGGCCTAAGTTCTTC. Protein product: CVSSYLTGPKFF.

The CDR3 DNA reads as TGTGCCAGCAGCCCTCCCGGACGGCTCCGGTCAGACTCTGGAAACACCATATATTTT. Translated: CASSPPGRLRSDSGNTIYF. This chain uses TRBV28 with TRBJ1-3; D uncertain. Germline assignment: CDR1 MDHEN and CDR2 SYDVKM. V was clipped by 6 bases and J by 0 bases, with 24 bases between them. The CDR3 is 19 amino acids.

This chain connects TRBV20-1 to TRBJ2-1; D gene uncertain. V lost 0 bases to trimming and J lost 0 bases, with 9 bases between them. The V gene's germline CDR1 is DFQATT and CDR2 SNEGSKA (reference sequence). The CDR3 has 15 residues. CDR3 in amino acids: CSARDRARSYNEQFF. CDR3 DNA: TGCAGTGCTAGAGATCGGGCCCGCTCCTACAATGAGCAGTTCTTC.

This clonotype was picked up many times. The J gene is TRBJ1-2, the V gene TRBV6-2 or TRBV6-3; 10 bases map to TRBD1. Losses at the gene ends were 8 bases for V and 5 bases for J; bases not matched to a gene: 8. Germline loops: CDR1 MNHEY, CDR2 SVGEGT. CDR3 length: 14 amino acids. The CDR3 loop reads CASSTRTGGYGYTF. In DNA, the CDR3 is TGTGCCAGCTCCACCCGGACAGGGGGTTATGGCTACACCTTC.

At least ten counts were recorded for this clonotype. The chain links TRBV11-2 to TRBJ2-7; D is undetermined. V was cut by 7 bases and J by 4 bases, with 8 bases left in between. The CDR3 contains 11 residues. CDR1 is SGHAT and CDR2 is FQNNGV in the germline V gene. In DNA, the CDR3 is TGTGCCAGCACCCCCCGATACGAGCAGTACTTC. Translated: CASTPRYEQYF.

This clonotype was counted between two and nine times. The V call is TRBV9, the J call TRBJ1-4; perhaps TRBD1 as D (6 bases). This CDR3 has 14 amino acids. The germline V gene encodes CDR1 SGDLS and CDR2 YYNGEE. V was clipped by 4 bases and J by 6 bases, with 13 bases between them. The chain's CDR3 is CASSRTPGDEKLFF. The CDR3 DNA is TGTGCCAGCAGCCGAACCCCAGGGGATGAAAAACTGTTTTTT. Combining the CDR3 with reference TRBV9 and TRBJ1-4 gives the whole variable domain DSGVTQTPKHLITATGQRVTLRCSPRSGDLSVYWYQQSLDQGLQFLIQYYNGEERAKGNILERFSAQQFPDLHSELNLSSLELGDSALYFCASSRTPGDEKLFFGSGTQLSVL.

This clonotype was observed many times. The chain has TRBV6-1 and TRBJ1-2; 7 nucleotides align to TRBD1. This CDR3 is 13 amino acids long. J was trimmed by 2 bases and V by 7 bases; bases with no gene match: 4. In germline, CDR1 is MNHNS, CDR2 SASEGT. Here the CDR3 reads CASIPTGNYGYTF. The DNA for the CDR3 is TGTGCCAGCATCCCGACAGGGAACTATGGCTACACCTTC.

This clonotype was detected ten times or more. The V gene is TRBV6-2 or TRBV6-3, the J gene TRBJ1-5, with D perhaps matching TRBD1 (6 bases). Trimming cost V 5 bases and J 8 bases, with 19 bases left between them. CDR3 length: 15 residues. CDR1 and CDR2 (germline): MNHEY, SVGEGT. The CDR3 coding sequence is TGTGCCAGCAGTCCATATCAACCGGGACATAAGCCCCAGCATTTT. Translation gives CASSPYQPGHKPQHF.